This TCR beta chain was sequenced in a study of memory CD4+ T cells and cytomegalovirus serostatus. The sort gate was single viable CD3+CD4+CD8-CD45RO+ cells for memory CD4+ T cells. TCRdb's copy holds only in-frame clones and misses some; the assay was immunoSEQ multiplex PCR. The table lists fewer than 90,000 clones, approximately 78% of them singletons, with approximately 2.4% in the top ten. The V and J ends lost 4 bases and 4 bases respectively, with 11 bases between them. CDR1 and CDR2 (germline): SEHNR, FQNEAQ (reference sequence). This CDR3 is 14 amino acids long. The sequence came from an adult in good health and CMV-seropositive. Sequencing input: memory CD4+ T cells from blood. The V call is TRBV7-9, the J call TRBJ2-1, with D tentatively TRBD2 (5 bases). CDR3 sequence reads: CASSSNGVYNEQFF. DNA for the CDR3: TGTGCCAGCAGCTCGAACGGGGTTTACAATGAGCAGTTCTTC.